This T cell receptor beta chain was found in a study of PD-1 blockade in classical Hodgkin lymphoma. About the research overall: Patients were administered nivolumab (3 mg/kg intravenously) every 2 weeks.

In the case of this clone: The antigen is undetermined.

The table came from immunoSEQ multiplex PCR; TCRdb's copy has only in-frame clones and leaves some out. Of around 100,000 clones listed, 90% were seen once; the top ten hold about 2.9%. Findings and limits, study-wide: Possible causes of repertoire differences, disease activity or prior therapy, remain undefined. Only CD4+ TCR diversity, not CD8+, had risen significantly by C4D1.

The time point is: cycle 4 day 1 (C4D1), after 6 weeks of nivolumab. Each patient experienced a relapse that followed autologous stem cell transplantation, and brentuximab vedotin exposure varied. Complete response, partial response or progressive disease constituted the best response categories observed. V dropped 3 bases and J dropped 3 bases, with 11 bases sitting between them. CDR3 length: 14 amino acids. The V gene's germline CDR1 is SGHNT and CDR2 YENEEA. The V gene is TRBV11-3, the J gene TRBJ1-1; TRBD1 might be the D (5 bases). The sample consisted of peripheral blood mononuclear cells (PBMCs), taken before the fourth cycle of nivolumab. The origin of this receptor is a human donor with classical Hodgkin lymphoma. The CDR3 bases are TGTGCCAGCAGCTTGAGTGGGGGATACACTGAAGCTTTCTTT. The encoded protein is CASSLSGGYTEAFF.